Included here is one T cell receptor (beta chain) sequence, with context. This clonotype was detected many times. There is no known antigen for this receptor. Base quality data are lacking; no much larger clone is found one base away. Every donor was a healthy Caucasian. The twin cohort comprised three pairs of female monozygotic twins, all aged roughly 18 to 30 years. Peripheral blood mononuclear cells were the source from which RNA for the TCR libraries was isolated. Trimming at the junction amounts to 4 bases on V and 11 bases on J, and the germline ends lie 15 bases apart. In the germline V gene, CDR1 corresponds to SGHRS and CDR2 to YFSETQ. The CDR3 runs 12 residues from the cysteine to the phenylalanine. Only CDR3 DNA remains: 36 bases, in frame from the first base. This specimen comes from a study of identical twins (dated by TCRdb to the mid-2010s). The study in broad terms: TCR alpha and beta repertoires from monozygotic twins, unrelated adults of various ages and cord blood were deep-sequenced to test whether fetal clonotypes persist. Replicate twin experiments were performed at different times using different library preparation protocols to rule out contamination. Here is what the overall study found, with its caveats: Excess twin sharing in beta out-of-frame sequences was weaker because fewer shared sequences lowered the signal-to-noise ratio. Out-of-frame TCR alpha sharing in monozygotic twins was systematically underestimated by recombination models, whereas sharing between unrelated individuals was in agreement with the recombination models. Zero-insertion analyses could be partly confounded by invariant T cells such as MAIT and iNKT, though diverse VJ usage argued against such confounding for most clonotypes. Compared with coincidental sharing between unrelated individuals, an excess of low generation-probability sequences was observed among out-of-frame TCR alpha sequences shared between twins. Conclusions relied on cross-sectional statistical analysis, since the same donors could not be followed over many years. Abundant cord blood beta clonotypes carried fewer insertions; young adult naive repertoires showed a weaker similar trend, while memory repertoires showed none.

Library creation used 5' RACE. Sequencing took place on an Illumina HiSeq 2000. A universal primer binding site was introduced by template switching, and a unique molecular identifier was present in the final cDNA, enabling accurate counting of TCR cDNA molecules. Specific primers in the conserved constant-segment region were used to synthesize first-strand cDNA for TCR alpha and beta chains. To control for contamination, each cDNA library was double barcoded with a SMART-Mk sample barcode plus Illumina barcodes. TruSeq adapter sequences, together with Illumina sample barcodes, were added in two successive PCR steps. TCR alpha and beta cDNA libraries were sequenced on the Illumina HiSeq platform with custom primers. The paper's processing steps were these. MiGEC was used to process raw reads and extract unique molecular identifiers, and MiXCR was used to find CDR3 positions. Recombination models were inferred per individual with the repgenHMM and IGoR tools using an EM algorithm. Shared clonotypes were analyzed with the tcR package in R, and sharing was normalized by the product of cloneset sizes. To study raw recombination free of thymic and clonal selection effects, out-of-frame nonproductive sequences were analyzed. In TCRdb, the public reads were trimmed at Q25 with fastp and aligned with MiXCR, with productive beta chains retained. When rows share a CDR3 protein, they turn into one entry using the most common DNA and genes. The V and J calls reflect TCRdb's pipeline rather than the authors' work. Within this sample are roughly 690,000 distinct CDR3 sequences, with approximately 21% of them counted one time only. Together, the top ten hold about 4.5% of the sample.

The data were also submitted as part of a second study, on T cells expressing NK-cell markers. As the second publication notes: Three sorted T-cell subsets (CD3+CD56+NKG2C+, CD3+CD56+NKG2C- and CD3+CD56-NKG2C+) from roughly 8 donors had their TCR beta-chain repertoires profiled. Among the eight sequenced donors, only one was HCMV-seronegative, while the other seven were HCMV-seropositive. To restrict sorting to alphabetaTCR-expressing T cells, an anti-gammadeltaTCR antibody was added in several experiments. In a handful of donors, the dominant CD3+CD56+NKG2C+ clonotypes ranked among the top 10 CD8+ clonotypes, making up roughly 1.0-7.0% of CD8+ T cells. Those dominant clonotypes were again the most abundant among CD3+CD56-NKG2C+ cells in four donors, at about 25-60.1%. It remained unclear whether the expanded NKG2C-expressing T cell clones were specific for HCMV antigens. Randomly selected healthy volunteers, three men and five women, were used as the eight sequenced donors. HCMV serostatus was determined by detecting HCMV-specific IgG in serum with a commercial ELISA kit. For about 6 donors, bulk peripheral blood T-cell repertoires were additionally sequenced from unsorted PBMC. MIGEC handled demultiplexing of the reads and grouping by UMI, while MiTCR was used to assemble and quantify clonotypes. To exclude erroneous sequences, any TCR cDNA sequence not supported by at least two reads was discarded. The tcR package was used for downstream repertoire analysis, and clonotypes were matched across fractions by CDR3 nucleotide sequence plus V segment. VDJmatch was used to annotate antigen specificity against VDJdb, with one amino acid substitution in CDR3 allowed.

The chain joins TRBV5-1 to TRBJ1-1; the D segment cannot be called with confidence. The receptor was derived from a woman aged 18-35 years in good health. Sequencing was done on a sample of PBMCs. The DNA reads as follows: TGCGCCAGCAGCGAGGTAGGGATGGGGGCTTTCTTT. It encodes CASSEVGMGAFF.